This TCR beta chain was sequenced in a study of blood T cell repertoires in COVID-19. For the study at large: Whether acute or convalescent, the COVID-19 samples came from the United States, Italy and Spain. In each case, the material was cDNA or gDNA derived from T cells, B-cell-depleted T cells, or PBMCs.

CDR3 length: 16 amino acids. V shed 6 bases, J shed 0 bases, and the junction held 10 bases outside the gene matches. CDR1 is WNHNN and CDR2 is SYGVQD in the germline V gene (reference sequence). Source study methods: Reference gene primers were amplified, and this amplification served to estimate nucleated cell counts. The repertoire was sequenced with immunoSEQ multiplex PCR; TCRdb's copy has only in-frame clones and lacks some. V and J calls and clone size are given by that table; D and trimming were obtained from the DNA. The sample shows approximately 300,000 clones, over 75% of them seen only once. A few counts support this clone.

This TCR came from a woman in her 50s with active or convalescent COVID-19. The V and J genes are TRBV10-1 and TRBJ1-1; 7 bases match TRBD1. Sequenced: peripheral blood. CDR3 nucleotides: TGCGCCAGCAGCGACGGACAGGCCGTAATGAACACTGAAGCTTTCTTT. Protein sequence: CASSDGQAVMNTEAFF.